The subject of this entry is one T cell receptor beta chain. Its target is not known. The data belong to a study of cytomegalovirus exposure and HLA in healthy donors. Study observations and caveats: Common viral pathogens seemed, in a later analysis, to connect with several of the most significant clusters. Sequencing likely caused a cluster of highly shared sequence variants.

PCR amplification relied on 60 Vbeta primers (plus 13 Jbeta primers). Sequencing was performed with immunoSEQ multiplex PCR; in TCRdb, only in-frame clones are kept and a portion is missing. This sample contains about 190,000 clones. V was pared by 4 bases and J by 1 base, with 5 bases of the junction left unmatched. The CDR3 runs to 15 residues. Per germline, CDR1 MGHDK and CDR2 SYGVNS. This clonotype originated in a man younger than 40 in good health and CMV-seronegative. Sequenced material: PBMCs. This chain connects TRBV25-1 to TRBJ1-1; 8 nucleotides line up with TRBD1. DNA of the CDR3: TGTGCCAGCAGTGCCATTGGGACAGGGAACACTGAAGCTTTCTTT. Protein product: CASSAIGTGNTEAFF.